This TCR beta chain was captured in a study of blood T cell repertoires in COVID-19. Study-level background: Acute-phase and convalescent COVID-19 samples originated in the United States, Italy and Spain. PBMCs, B-cell-depleted T cells, or T cells were the source of the cDNA or gDNA that made up the material.

Original processing notes: For nucleated cells, counts were estimated from reference gene primer amplification. TCRdb keeps only in-frame clones here, not all; method: immunoSEQ multiplex PCR. The DNA gave D and trimming, while V, J and clone size come from that table. Here the sample spans about 50,000 clones, around 83% being singletons. The V end lost 6 bases, the J end lost 9 bases, and 18 bases lay between the germline ends. The CDR3 covers 14 residues. The germline gives CDR1 MDHEN, CDR2 SYDVKM. Sequences were obtained from peripheral blood. The receptor's source is a man aged 60 to 75 with acute or convalescent COVID-19. V gene TRBV28 combines with J gene TRBJ1-5; tentative D call: TRBD1 (5 bases). CDR3 residues: CASSLGGAGGPQHF. The CDR3 DNA sequence: TGTGCCAGCAGCCTGGGGGGAGCAGGAGGGCCCCAGCATTTT.